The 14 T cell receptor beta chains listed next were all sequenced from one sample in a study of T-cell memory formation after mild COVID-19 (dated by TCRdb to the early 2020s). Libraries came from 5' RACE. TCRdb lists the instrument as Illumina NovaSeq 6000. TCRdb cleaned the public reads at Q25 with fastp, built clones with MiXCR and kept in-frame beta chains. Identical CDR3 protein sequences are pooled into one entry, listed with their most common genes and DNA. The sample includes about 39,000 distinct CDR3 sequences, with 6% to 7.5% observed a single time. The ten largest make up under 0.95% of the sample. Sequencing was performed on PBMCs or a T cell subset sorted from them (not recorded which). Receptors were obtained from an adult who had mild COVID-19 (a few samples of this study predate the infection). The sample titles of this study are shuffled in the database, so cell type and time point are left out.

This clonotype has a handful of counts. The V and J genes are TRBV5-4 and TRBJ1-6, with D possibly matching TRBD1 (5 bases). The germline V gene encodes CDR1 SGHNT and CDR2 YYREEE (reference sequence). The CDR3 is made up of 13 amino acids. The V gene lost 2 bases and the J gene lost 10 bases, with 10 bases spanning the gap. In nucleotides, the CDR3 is TGTGCCAGCAGCTTCAGGGTAGGGTCACCCCTCCACTTT. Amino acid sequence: CASSFRVGSPLHF. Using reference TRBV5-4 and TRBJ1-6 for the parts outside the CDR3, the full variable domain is ETGVTQSPTHLIKTRGQQVTLRCSSQSGHNTVSWYQQALGQGPQFIFQYYREEENGRGNFPPRFSGLQFPNYSSELNVNALELDDSALYLCASSFRVGSPLHFGNGTRLTVT.

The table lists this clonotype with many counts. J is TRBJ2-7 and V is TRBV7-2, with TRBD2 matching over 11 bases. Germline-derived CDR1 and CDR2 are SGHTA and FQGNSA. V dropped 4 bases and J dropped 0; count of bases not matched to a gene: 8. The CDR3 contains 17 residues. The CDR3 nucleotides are TGTGCCAGCAGCTCAACCCCCCTAGCGGGAGGCTCCTACGAGCAGTACTTC. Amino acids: CASSSTPLAGGSYEQYF.

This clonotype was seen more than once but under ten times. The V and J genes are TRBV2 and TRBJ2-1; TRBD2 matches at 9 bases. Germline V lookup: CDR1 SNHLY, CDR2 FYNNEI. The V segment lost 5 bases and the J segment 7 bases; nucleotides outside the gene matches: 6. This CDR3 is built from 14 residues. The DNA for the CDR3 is TGTGCCAGCAGTATCGGACTAGCGCGTAATGAGCAGTTCTTC. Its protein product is CASSIGLARNEQFF.

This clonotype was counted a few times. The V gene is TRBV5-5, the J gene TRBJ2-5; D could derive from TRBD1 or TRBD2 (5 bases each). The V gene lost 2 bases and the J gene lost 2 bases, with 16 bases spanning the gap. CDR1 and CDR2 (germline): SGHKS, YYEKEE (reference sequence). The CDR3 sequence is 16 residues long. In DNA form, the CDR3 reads TGTGCCAGCAGCTTACGTCTACCGGGACCACAAGAGACCCAGTACTTC. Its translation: CASSLRLPGPQETQYF.

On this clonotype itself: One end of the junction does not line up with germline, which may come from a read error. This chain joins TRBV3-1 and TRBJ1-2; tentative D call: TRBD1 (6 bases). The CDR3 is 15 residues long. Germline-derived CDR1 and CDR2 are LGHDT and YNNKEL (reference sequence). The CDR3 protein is CAISQDSWGRYGYTF. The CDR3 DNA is TGTGCCATCAGCCAAGATTCGTGGGGGCGTTATGGCTACACCTTC.

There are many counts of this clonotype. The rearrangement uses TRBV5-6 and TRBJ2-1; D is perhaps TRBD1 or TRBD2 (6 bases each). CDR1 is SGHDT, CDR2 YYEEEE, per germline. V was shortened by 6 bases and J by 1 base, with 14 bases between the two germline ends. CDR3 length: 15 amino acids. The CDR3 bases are TGTGCCAGCACAGTAACAGGGACTTCCTACAATGAGCAGTTCTTC. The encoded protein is CASTVTGTSYNEQFF.

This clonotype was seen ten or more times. CDR3 DNA sequence: TGTGCCACCAGCAGATCGTCGGGACTAGCGGGAGGTATCTACAATGAGCAGTTCTTC. Its translation: CATSRSSGLAGGIYNEQFF. The chain combines TRBV15 with TRBJ2-1; 15 positions match TRBD2. The CDR3 length is 19 residues. Germline V CDR1 and CDR2: LNHNV, YYDKDF (reference sequence). With V trimmed by 2 bases and J by 3 bases, 8 bases remained unmatched.

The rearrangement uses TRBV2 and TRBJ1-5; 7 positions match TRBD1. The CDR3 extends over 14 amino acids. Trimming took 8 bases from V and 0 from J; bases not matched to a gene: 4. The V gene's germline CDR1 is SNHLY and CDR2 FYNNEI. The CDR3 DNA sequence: TGTGCCAGCTTACAGGGGAATAGCAATCAGCCCCAGCATTTT. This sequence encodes CASLQGNSNQPQHF.

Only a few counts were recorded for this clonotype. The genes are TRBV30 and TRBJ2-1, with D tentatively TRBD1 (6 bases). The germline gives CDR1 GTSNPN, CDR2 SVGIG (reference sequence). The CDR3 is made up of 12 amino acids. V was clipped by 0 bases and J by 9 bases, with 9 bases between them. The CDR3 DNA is TGTGCCTGGAGTGTTACAGGGTTTGAGCAGTTCTTC. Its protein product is CAWSVTGFEQFF.

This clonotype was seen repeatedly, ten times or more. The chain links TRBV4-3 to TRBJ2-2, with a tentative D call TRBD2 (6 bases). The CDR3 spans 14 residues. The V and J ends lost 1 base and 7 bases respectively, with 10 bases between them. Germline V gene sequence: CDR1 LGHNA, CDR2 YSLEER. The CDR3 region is CASSQGPGDGELFF. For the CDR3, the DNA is TGCGCCAGCAGCCAAGGCCCGGGGGACGGGGAGCTGTTTTTT.

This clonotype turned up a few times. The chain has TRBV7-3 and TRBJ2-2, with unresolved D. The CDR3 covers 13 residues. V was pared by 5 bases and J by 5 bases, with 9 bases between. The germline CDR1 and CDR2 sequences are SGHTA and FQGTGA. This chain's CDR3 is CASSPSGTGELFF. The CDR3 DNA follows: TGTGCCAGCAGCCCCTCCGGGACCGGGGAGCTGTTTTTT.

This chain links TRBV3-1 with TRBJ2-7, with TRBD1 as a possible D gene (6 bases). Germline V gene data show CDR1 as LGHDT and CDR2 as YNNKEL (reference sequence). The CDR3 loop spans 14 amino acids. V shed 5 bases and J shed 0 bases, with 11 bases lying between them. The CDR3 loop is CASSARTASYEQYF. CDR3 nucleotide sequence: TGTGCCAGCAGCGCCCGGACAGCCTCCTACGAGCAGTACTTC.

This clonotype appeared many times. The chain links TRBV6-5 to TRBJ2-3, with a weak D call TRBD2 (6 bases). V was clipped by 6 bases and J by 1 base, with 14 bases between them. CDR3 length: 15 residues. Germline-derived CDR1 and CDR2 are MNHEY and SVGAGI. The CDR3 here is CASSPREVRTDTQYF. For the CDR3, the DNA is TGTGCCAGCAGCCCGAGGGAGGTTCGCACAGATACGCAGTATTTT.

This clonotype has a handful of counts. The CDR3 loop is CASSYGGGGAEAFF. For the CDR3, the DNA is TGTGCCAGCAGTTACGGGGGTGGCGGGGCTGAAGCTTTCTTT. The genes are TRBV6-2 or TRBV6-3 and TRBJ1-1; tentatively, D is TRBD1 (5 bases). Trimming took 2 bases from V and 6 from J, leaving 13 bases between them. Germline CDR1 reads MNHEY; CDR2 reads SVGEGT. There are 14 residues in the CDR3.